The entry that follows covers one TCR beta chain sequence. This clone's antigen is unknown. Per-nucleotide qualities are absent, and no much larger clonotype sits a single base away. Ficoll-Paque density gradient centrifugation was the method used to isolate PBMCs. At the junction V is shortened by 3 bases and J by 10 bases; bases outside the gene matches: 9. From its cysteine to its phenylalanine, the CDR3 spans 14 amino acids. Of the read, only the CDR3 DNA is kept; its 42 bases are in frame from base 1. The germline V gene (reference sequence) sets CDR1 to SEHNR and CDR2 to FQNEAQ. This specimen comes from a study of T-cell memory formation after mild COVID-19 (dated by TCRdb to 2020 to 2022). Concerning the study at large: Most TCR sequence clusters were specific to one of the two donors. Longitudinal TCRalpha and TCRbeta repertoire sequencing tracked T-cell clones expanding and contracting after mild COVID-19 in two donors. Two young, previously healthy adult volunteers, one female and one male, were included in the cohort. The paper as a whole reports these results and caveats: SARS-CoV-2 specificity was not confirmed for the second-wave clones peaking on day 37. Contracting CD4+ clones were found mainly in CM and EM memory subsets, while CD8+ clones were enriched in EMRA. Balanced CD4/CD8 phenotypes were observed for clones contracting from day 15 to 85, whereas a bias towards CD4+ was observed for a second wave of clones expanding from day 15 to 37. Only two mild cases were covered by the study, and larger cohorts that include severe cases with pre-infection samples were considered necessary. Some responding clones were detected in pre-infection memory, which suggested that pre-existing cross-reactive memory T cells had joined the SARS-CoV-2 response.

Data came from an Illumina NovaSeq 6000. cDNA libraries for TCRalpha and TCRbeta were prepared by 5'RACE using constant-segment primers, with sample barcodes and unique molecular identifiers added. Trizol reagent was used to extract RNA from every sample. Amplification of the libraries took two PCR steps, and the second step added a second sample barcode plus Illumina TruSeq adapters. The libraries were sequenced on an Illumina NovaSeq using 2 x 150 bp paired-end reads. Per the authors' processing: The reads were demultiplexed and collapsed into UMI-guided consensus sequences using migec v1.2.7. With mixcr v2.1.11, UMI consensuses were aligned to TRA and TRB V and J templates and assembled into clonotypes. A clonotype was counted as expanded or contracted only if both edgeR and NoisET called the change significant, with noise models trained on biological replicates. edgeR calls used a false discovery rate-adjusted p below 0.01 and a log2 fold-change threshold of 1. As an exploratory analysis of dynamics, max-normalized trajectories of the 1000 most abundant clonotypes were examined with PCA combined with hierarchical clustering. Separately sequenced CD4+ and CD8+ repertoires were used to assign the CD4 or CD8 phenotype of responding clones. Using fastp trimming at Q25 and MiXCR clonotype assembly, TCRdb reanalyzed the public sequencing data and kept in-frame beta chains. Rows are unified per CDR3 protein, each entry keeping the most common DNA and genes. For this entry, the V and J calls and clone size follow TCRdb and not the study's own pipeline. The sample includes about 210,000 distinct CDR3 sequences, with around 25% observed a single time. The top ten clonotypes cover roughly 10% of the sample.

This chain is built from TRBV7-9 and TRBJ2-1; TRBD2 lines up with 7 middle nucleotides. The sequence was obtained from an adult woman who had mild COVID-19 (a few samples of this study predate the infection). The sample titles of this study are shuffled in the database, so cell type and time point are left out; the donor was told from shared clones. Sequenced sample: PBMCs or a T cell subset sorted from them (not recorded which). The CDR3 has the sequence CASSFTSAGGEQFF. The sequenced DNA: TGTGCCAGCAGCTTCACTAGCGCAGGAGGGGAGCAGTTCTTC.